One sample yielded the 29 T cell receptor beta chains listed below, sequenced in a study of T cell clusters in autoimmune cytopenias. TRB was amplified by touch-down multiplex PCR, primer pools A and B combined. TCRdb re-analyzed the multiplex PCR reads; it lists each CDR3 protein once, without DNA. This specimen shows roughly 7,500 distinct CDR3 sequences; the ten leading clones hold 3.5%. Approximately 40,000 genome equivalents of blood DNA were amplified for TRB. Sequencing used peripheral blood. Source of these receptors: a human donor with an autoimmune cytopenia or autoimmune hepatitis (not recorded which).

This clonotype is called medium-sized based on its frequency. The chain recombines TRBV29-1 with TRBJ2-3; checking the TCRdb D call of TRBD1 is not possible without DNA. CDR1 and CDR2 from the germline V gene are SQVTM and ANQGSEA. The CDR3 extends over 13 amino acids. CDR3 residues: CSFYRDSTDTQYF.

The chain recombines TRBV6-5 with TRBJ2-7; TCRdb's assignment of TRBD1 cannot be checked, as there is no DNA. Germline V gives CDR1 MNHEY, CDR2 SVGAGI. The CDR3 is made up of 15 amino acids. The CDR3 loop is CASRNGGQGLYEQYF.

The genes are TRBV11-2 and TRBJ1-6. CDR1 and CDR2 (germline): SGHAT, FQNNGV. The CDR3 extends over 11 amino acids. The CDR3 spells CASSRDSPLHF. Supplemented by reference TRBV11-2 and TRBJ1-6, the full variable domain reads EAGVAQSPRYKIIEKRQSVAFWCNPISGHATLYWYQQILGQGPKLLIQFQNNGVVDDSQLPKDRFSAERLKGVDSTLKIQPAKLEDSAVYLCASSRDSPLHFGNGTRLTVT.

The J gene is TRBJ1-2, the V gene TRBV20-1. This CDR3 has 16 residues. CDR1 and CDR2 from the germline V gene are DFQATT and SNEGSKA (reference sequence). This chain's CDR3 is CSARDVRASYNYGYTF.

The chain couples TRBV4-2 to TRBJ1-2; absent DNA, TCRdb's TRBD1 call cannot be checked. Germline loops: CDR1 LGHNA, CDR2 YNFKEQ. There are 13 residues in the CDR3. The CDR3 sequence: CASSQAGSYGYTF.

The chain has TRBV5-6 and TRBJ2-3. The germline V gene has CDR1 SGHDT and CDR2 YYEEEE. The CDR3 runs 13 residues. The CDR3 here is CASSLEVSDTQYF.

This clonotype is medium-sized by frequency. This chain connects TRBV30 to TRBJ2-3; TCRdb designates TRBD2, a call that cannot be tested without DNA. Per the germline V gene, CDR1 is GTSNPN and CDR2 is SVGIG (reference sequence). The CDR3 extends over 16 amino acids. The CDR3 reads CAWTRGGAGRTDTQYF.

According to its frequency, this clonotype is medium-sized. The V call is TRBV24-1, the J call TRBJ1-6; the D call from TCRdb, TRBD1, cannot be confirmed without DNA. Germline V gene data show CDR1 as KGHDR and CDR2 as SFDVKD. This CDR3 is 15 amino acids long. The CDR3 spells CATSEWTVYNSPLHF.

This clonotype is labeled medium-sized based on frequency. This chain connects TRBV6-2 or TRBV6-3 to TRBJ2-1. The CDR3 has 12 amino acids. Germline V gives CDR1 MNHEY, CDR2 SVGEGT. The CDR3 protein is CASKQPYNEQFF.

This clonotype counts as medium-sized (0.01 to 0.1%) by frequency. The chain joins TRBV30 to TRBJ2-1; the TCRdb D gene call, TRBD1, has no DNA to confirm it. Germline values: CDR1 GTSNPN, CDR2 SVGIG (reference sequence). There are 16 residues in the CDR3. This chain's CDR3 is CAWSAGALSSTNEQFF.

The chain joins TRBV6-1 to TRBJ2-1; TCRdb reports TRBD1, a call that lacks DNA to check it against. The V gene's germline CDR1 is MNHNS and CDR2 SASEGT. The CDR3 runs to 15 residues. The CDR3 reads CASSEMTGPYNEQFF.

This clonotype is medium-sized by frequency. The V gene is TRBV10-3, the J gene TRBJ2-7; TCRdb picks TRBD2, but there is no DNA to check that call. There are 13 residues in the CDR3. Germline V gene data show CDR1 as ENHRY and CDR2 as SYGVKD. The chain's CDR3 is CAILEPKGGEQYF.

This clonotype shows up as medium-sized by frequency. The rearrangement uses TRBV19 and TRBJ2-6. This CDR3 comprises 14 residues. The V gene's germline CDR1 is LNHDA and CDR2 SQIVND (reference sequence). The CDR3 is CASKVVAGANVLTF.

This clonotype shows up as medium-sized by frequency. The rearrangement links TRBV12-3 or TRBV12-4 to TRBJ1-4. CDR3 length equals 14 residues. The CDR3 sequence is CASTHRRRNEKLFF.

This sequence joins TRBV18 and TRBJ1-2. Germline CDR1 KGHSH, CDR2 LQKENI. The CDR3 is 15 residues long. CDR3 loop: CASSRRAGFNYGYTF.

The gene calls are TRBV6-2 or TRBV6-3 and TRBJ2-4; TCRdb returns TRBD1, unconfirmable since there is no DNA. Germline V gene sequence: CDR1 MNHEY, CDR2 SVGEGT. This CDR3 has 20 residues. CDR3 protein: CASSSLSGTGAYQAKNIQYF.

Here the CDR3 reads CSARGRTGTDTQYF. V is TRBV20-1 and J is TRBJ2-3; TCRdb designates TRBD1, a call that cannot be tested without DNA. There are 14 residues in the CDR3. Germline assignment: CDR1 DFQATT and CDR2 SNEGSKA (reference sequence).

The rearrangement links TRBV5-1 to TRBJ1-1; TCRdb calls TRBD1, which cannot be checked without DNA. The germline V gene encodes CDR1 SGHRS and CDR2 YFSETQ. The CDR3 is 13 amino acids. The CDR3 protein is CASSPTGGGVAFF. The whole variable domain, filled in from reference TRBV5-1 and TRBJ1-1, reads KAGVTQTPRYLIKTRGQQVTLSCSPISGHRSVSWYQQTPGQGLQFLFEYFSETQRNKGNFPGRFSGRQFSNSRSEMNVSTLELGDSALYLCASSPTGGGVAFFGQGTRLTVV.

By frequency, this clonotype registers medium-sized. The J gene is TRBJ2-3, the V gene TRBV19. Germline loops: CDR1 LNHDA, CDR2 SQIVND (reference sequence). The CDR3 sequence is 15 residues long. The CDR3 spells CASSISGASTDTQYF.

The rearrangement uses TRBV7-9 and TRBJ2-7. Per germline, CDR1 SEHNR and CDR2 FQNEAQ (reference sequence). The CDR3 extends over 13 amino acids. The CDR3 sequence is CATKWGSSYEQYF.

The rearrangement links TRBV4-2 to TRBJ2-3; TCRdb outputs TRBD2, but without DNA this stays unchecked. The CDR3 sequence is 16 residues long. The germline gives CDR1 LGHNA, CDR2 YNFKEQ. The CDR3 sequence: CASTPGLDGFTDTQYF.

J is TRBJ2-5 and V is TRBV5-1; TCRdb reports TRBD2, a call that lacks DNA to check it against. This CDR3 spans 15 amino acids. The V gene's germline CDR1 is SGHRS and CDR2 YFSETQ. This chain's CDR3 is CASSPLLDPGETQYF.

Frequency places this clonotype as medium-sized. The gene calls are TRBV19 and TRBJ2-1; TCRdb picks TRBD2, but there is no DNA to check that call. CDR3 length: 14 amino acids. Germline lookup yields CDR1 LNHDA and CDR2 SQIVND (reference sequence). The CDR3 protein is CASSLTSGVDEQFF.

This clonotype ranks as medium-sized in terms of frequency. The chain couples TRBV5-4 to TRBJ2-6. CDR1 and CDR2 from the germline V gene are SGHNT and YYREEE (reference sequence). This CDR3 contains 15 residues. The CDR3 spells CASSLARSGANVLTF.

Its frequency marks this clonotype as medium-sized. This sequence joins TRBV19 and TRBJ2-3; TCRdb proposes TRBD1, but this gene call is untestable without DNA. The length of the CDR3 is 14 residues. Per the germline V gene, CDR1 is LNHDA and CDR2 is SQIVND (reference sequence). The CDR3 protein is CASTRGLAADTQYF.

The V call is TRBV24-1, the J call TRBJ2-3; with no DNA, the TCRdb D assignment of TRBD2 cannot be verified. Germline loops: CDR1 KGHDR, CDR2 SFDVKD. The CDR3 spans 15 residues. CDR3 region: CATRGLAGGTDTQYF.

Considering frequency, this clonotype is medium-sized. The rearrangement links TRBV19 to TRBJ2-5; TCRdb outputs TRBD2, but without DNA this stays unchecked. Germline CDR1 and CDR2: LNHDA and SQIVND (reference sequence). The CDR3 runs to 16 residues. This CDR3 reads CASSIDLAGARETQYF.

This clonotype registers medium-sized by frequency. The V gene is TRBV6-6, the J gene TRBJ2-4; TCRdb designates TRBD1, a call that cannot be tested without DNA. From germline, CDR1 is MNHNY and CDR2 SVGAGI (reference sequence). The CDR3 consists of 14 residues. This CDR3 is CASIPVGQGNIQYF.

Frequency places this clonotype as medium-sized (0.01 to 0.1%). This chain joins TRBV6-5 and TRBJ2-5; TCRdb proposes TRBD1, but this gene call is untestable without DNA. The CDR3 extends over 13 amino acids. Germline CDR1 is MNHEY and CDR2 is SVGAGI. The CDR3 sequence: CASSRDSQETQYF.